This entry lists 9 T cell receptor beta chains sequenced from one sample in a study of CD8 T cells in ankylosing spondylitis. TCRdb re-called the 5' RACE reads with MiXCR, one entry per CDR3 protein. The sample comprises fewer than 550,000 distinct CDR3 sequences, about 5% of which are singletons, and 3.5% rests with the top ten. Study findings and constraints: A TCR beta motif made of under 10 highly homologous variants seemed typical of ankylosing spondylitis blood.

These receptors' targets are unknown. The sample consisted of blood, either unsorted or a sorted T cell fraction (not recorded which). The receptors stem from a male donor with ankylosing spondylitis.

This clonotype showed up many times. The chain couples TRBV20-1 to TRBJ2-1, with TRBD2 matching 9 bases. Germline CDR1 reads DFQATT; CDR2 reads SNEGSKA (reference sequence). Germline trimming cut 1 base from V and 5 bases from J; bases unmatched to any gene: 9. The CDR3 is 16 amino acids. CDR3 coding DNA: TGCAGTGCTAGAGGCCACCTAGCGGGGACTCACAATGAGCAGTTCTTC. It translates to CSARGHLAGTHNEQFF.

This clonotype was seen at least ten times. The V call is TRBV7-9, the J call TRBJ2-3; 7 bases are a match to TRBD2. The CDR3 is 15 amino acids. V was clipped by 6 bases and J by 7 bases; unmatched bases: 13. Germline V gene lookup returns CDR1 SEHNR and CDR2 FQNEAQ (reference sequence). The CDR3 DNA follows: TGTGCCAGCAGTCCACAATCGGGAGGATTTCATACGCAGTATTTT. This translates into CASSPQSGGFHTQYF.

The sample holds a few counts of this clonotype. This chain connects TRBV15 to TRBJ2-2, with D possibly TRBD2 on 6 matching bases. V lost 5 bases to trimming and J lost 4 bases, with 14 bases between them. This CDR3 comprises 15 residues. In germline, CDR1 is LNHNV, CDR2 YYDKDF (reference sequence). CDR3 protein: CATSAQLGSTGELFF. Written as DNA, the CDR3 is TGTGCCACCAGCGCCCAACTCGGGAGCACCGGGGAGCTGTTTTTT.

This chain connects TRBV7-9 to TRBJ2-7; 8 bases are shared with TRBD1. Germline values: CDR1 SEHNR, CDR2 FQNEAQ (reference sequence). J gave up 6 bases and V 0 bases, and 7 bases lay outside the gene matches. This CDR3 has 15 amino acids. In DNA form, the CDR3 reads TGTGCCAGCAGCTTAGCGCAGACAGGGGAATTCGAGCAGTACTTC. Translated: CASSLAQTGEFEQYF.

This clonotype was recorded many times. The chain joins TRBV5-1 to TRBJ2-7; D gene uncertain. Germline V gene data show CDR1 as SGHRS and CDR2 as YFSETQ. The CDR3 has 14 amino acids. Trimming removed 0 bases from V and 0 bases from J, with 7 bases in between. CDR3 in amino acids: CASSLGSRSYEQYF. The CDR3 nucleotides read TGCGCCAGCAGCTTGGGATCTCGCTCCTACGAGCAGTACTTC.

In this sample, this clonotype turned up many times. The rearrangement uses TRBV5-1 and TRBJ2-4; D is perhaps TRBD1 or TRBD2 (6 bases each). This CDR3 spans 15 amino acids. Deletions cut 7 bases from V and 1 base from J, with 15 bases between. The V gene's germline CDR1 is SGHRS and CDR2 YFSETQ. The chain's CDR3 is CASGPGALAKNIQYF. DNA of the CDR3: TGCGCCAGCGGTCCGGGGGCGTTGGCCAAAAACATTCAGTACTTC. Combining the CDR3 with reference TRBV5-1 and TRBJ2-4 gives the whole variable domain KAGVTQTPRYLIKTRGQQVTLSCSPISGHRSVSWYQQTPGQGLQFLFEYFSETQRNKGNFPGRFSGRQFSNSRSEMNVSTLELGDSALYLCASGPGALAKNIQYFGAGTRLSVL.

Notes on this clonotype: A much larger clone lies one base from this, so it may be a read error. The chain is built from TRBV20-1 and TRBJ1-6; D is uncertain. The CDR3 contains 18 residues. CDR1 is DFQATT, CDR2 SNEGSKA, per germline (reference sequence). The CDR3 is CSASLGRAYQRGRSPLPF. CDR3 DNA sequence: TGCAGTGCTAGTTTGGGTAGGGCATATCAGCGTGGTCGTTCACCCCTCCCCTTT.

At least ten counts were recorded for this clonotype. The rearrangement uses TRBV19 and TRBJ1-5; 9 bases are shared with TRBD1. The V segment lost 1 base and the J segment 5 bases; nucleotides outside the gene matches: 9. Per the germline V gene, CDR1 is LNHDA and CDR2 is SQIVND (reference sequence). This CDR3 has 17 amino acids. The CDR3 spells CASSIALHRGLDQPQHF. CDR3 sequence (DNA): TGTGCCAGTAGTATAGCCCTCCACAGGGGGCTCGATCAGCCCCAGCATTTT.

This clonotype was observed a handful of times. A much larger clone lies a single base off, so this may be a read error. The V gene is TRBV4-3, the J gene TRBJ1-3; no firm D call. The CDR3 has 15 amino acids. Germline V gives CDR1 LGHNA, CDR2 YSLEER. The CDR3 reads CASSQVWRPGNTLYF. Written as DNA, the CDR3 is TGCGCCAGCAGCCAAGTTTGGAGACCTGGAAACACCCTATATTTT.